Below, one T cell receptor (beta chain) is given with its context. This clonotype was recorded many times. Which antigen it targets is not known. The record has no base qualities; no much larger clone is one base away. Sequencing took place on an Illumina HiSeq 1500. Using fastp at Q25 and MiXCR, TCRdb reprocessed the public reads and kept productive beta chains. Rows with a matching CDR3 protein are joined into one entry that keeps the most common DNA and genes. The sample has around 900,000 distinct CDR3 sequences on record, less than 40% of them singletons. About 14% of the sample rests with the top ten. Per the publication, the treatment or condition label means: in vitro stimulation with specific CMV peptide epitopes to enrich CMV-specific T cells. V is clipped by 2 bases and J by 8 bases, and the sequence between their germline boundaries is 3 bases long. As encoded in the germline V gene (reference sequence), CDR1 is SEHNR while CDR2 is FQNEAQ. The CDR3 has 10 amino acids, counting the end cysteine and phenylalanine. This entry keeps only the CDR3 DNA: 30 bases, framed from base 1.

The data were taken from a study of T cell repertoires in cytomegalovirus infection (dated by TCRdb to the late 2010s). In terms of the full investigation: Recently identified HLA-C-restricted CMV epitopes, whose presentation resists viral immunomodulation, were targeted by peptide stimulations together with well-studied HLA-B-restricted epitopes. Donor HLA type was relevant to the analysis, because carriage of CMV infection together with the matching HLA type was indicated by public TCR beta signatures. General findings and caveats noted by the study authors: The ex vivo response was dominated by HLA-C-restricted CMV-specific TCR beta clonotypes, which also provided the single most frequent clonotype in two of eight donors. In both this cohort and an independent roughly 350-donor cohort, the cumulative frequency of public TCR beta family members distinguished carriers of CMV infection plus the relevant HLA type.

The sequence came from a human donor in good health (CMV status not recorded). Some clones in this sample may be carry-over from other donors' samples. Sequencing used cultured CD8+ T cells from PBMCs, obtained from culture after CMV antigen stimulation. The V gene is TRBV7-9 and the J gene is TRBJ1-1, with the D gene call left open. The nucleotide sequence reads as follows: TGTGCCAGCAGCTTACTCGAAGCTTTCTTT. This codes for CASSLLEAFF.